This TCR beta chain derives from a study of cytomegalovirus exposure and HLA in healthy donors. In regard to this clone: The antigen is unknown.

PCR involved 60 Vbeta and 13 Jbeta primers. Here immunoSEQ multiplex PCR was the method, and the copy in TCRdb shows in-frame clones only, minus some. The sample holds some 150,000 clones, 75% seen once. Study-wide findings and caveats: In an earlier analysis, productive rearrangement rates for most beta V segments clustered near 87% or 30%. According to the study, about 180 TCR beta chains were cytomegalovirus-associated. Reportedly, HLA-A and HLA-B alleles of most subjects were accurately predicted from TCR beta.

This clonotype was obtained from a man aged 35-49 years in good health and CMV-seronegative. The sample comprised PBMCs.

CDR3 amino acids: CASSPRQGAVSYEQYF. The CDR3 nucleotides are TGTGCCAGCAGTCCCCGACAGGGTGCCGTCTCCTACGAGCAGTACTTC. The V gene is TRBV27, the J gene TRBJ2-7; 7 positions match TRBD1. Per the germline V gene, CDR1 is MNHEY and CDR2 is SMNVEV (reference sequence). The V segment lost 5 bases and the J segment 0 bases; nucleotides outside the gene matches: 10. The CDR3 is 16 amino acids.